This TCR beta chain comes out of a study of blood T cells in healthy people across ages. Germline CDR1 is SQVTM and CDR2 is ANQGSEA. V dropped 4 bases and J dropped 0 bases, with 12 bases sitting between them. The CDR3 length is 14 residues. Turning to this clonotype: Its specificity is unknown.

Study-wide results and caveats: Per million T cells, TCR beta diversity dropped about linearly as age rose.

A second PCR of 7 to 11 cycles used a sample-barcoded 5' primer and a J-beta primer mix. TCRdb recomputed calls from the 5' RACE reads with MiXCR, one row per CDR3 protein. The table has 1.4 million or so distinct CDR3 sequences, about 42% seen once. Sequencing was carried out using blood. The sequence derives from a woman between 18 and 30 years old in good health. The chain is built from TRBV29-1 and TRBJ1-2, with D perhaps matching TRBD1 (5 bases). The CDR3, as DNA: TGCAGCGTTGGCCCGAGAGGGGCTAACTATGGCTACACCTTC. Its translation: CSVGPRGANYGYTF.